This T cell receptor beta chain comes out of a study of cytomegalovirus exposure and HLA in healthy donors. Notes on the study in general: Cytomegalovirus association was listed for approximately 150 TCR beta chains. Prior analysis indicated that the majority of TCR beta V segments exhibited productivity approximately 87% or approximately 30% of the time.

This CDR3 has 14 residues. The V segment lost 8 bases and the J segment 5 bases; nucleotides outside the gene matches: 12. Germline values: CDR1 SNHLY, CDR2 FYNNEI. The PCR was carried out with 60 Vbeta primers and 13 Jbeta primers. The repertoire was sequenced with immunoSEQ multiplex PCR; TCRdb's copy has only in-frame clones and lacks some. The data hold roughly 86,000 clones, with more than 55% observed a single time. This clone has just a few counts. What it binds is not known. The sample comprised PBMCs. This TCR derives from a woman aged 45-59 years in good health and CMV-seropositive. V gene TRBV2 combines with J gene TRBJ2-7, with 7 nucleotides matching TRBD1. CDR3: CASGDARDSNEQYF. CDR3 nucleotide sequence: TGTGCCAGCGGCGACGCACGGGACAGTAACGAGCAGTACTTC.